This record concerns one TCR beta chain sequence. The antigen it binds to is not known. It has no much larger one-base neighbor in the sample; base qualities were not kept. Patients with a history of autoimmune disease or receiving systemic immunosuppression were excluded from the trial. Peripheral blood for TCR sequencing was collected from all dose cohorts at baseline, on cycle 4 day 1, and on cycle 7 day 1. The samples were taken from a phase I, first-in-human, multicenter, open-label dose-escalation trial of ivuxolimab. Adults with locally advanced or metastatic melanoma, renal cell, hepatocellular, or head and neck squamous cell carcinoma were enrolled in the trial. Before TCR sequencing, CD4+ T cells and CD8+ T cells were sorted from peripheral blood as separate populations. The record originates from a study of OX40 agonist ivuxolimab in advanced cancers. About the study as a whole: Ivuxolimab was a fully human IgG2 agonistic monoclonal antibody targeting the costimulatory receptor OX40 (CD134). The monotherapy dose-escalation portion (N ≈ 50 patients) of the phase I ivuxolimab trial is reported in the paper. The dose-escalation cohort was roughly 83% male with a mean age of around 62 years, ranging from 23 to 79. Among the 52 dose-escalation patients, 19 had hepatocellular carcinoma, 15 melanoma, 9 renal cell carcinoma and 9 head and neck cancer. The purpose of peripheral TCRbeta sequencing was to test whether ivuxolimab changed TCR sequence diversity and led to clonal T-cell expansion. Prior anti-PD-1, anti-PD-L1 or anti-CTLA-4 therapy was permitted, and checkpoint inhibitors had been received by approximately 39% of dose-escalation patients. Intravenous ivuxolimab was administered to patients every 2 weeks at six dose levels: 0.01, 0.1, 0.3, 1.5, 3 and 10 mg/kg. Partial responses occurred in three dose-escalation patients: two with cutaneous melanoma and one with hepatocellular carcinoma.

For sequencing of the TCRbeta CDR3 region, genomic DNA was extracted from the sorted cells. The immunoSEQ Assay was used for sequencing of TCRbeta CDR3 regions. TCRdb took over this immuneACCESS table, retaining in-frame rearrangements with V and J assigned. Such tables are incomplete; in checked studies, under half of the missing clones stem from an unresolved V gene, and the remainder is unexplained. Within this sample are more than 75,000 clones, with around 86% of them counted one time only. The ten largest make up over 0.25% of the sample. The study at large found these results: Partial responders in the 0.1-3.0 mg/kg groups had among the lowest normalized peripheral clonal expansion, especially among CD8+ T cells. After ivuxolimab, CD8+ T cells had more expanded clones than CD4+ T cells on average. Which antigens the clonally expanded peripheral T cells were specific for was not determined. Low levels of normalized T-cell clonal expansion were also seen in some patients who did not respond. At doses of 0.1 to 3.0 mg/kg, clonal expansion of both CD4+ and CD8+ blood T cells was observed from baseline to week 6.

This receptor was taken from an adult with an advanced solid tumor such as melanoma, head and neck, liver or kidney cancer. The sample here was CD4+ or CD8+ T cells sorted from blood, taken in a trial of the OX40 agonist ivuxolimab.

The CDR3 loop reads CASGGEGYEQYF. Read as DNA, the sequence is TGTGCTAGTGGGGGGGAAGGATACGAGCAGTACTTC. The chain is encoded by TRBV12-5 joined to TRBJ2-7; the D gene is perhaps TRBD1 or TRBD2, each of them matching over 5 bases. Trimming at the junction amounts to 6 bases on V and 4 bases on J, and the germline ends lie 10 bases apart. Sequences LGHNT (CDR1) and FRNRAP (CDR2) are obtained from the germline V gene. The CDR3 measures 12 amino acids from cysteine to phenylalanine. The sequence is cut down to CDR3 DNA, 36 bases in frame from base 1.